This passage covers 30 T cell receptor beta chains from one sample sequenced in a study of blood T cell repertoires in COVID-19. Clones were read by immunoSEQ multiplex PCR, and TCRdb kept only the in-frame ones, dropping some. The sample records almost 200,000 clones, around 89% being singletons. Specimen: PBMCs or T cells enriched from blood (not recorded which). The receptors here all came from a woman between 18 and 29 years old who had recovered from COVID-19.

This clone has just one count. V usage is TRBV7-9 and J usage is TRBJ1-4; D remains ambiguous. The CDR3 is made up of 14 amino acids. The germline V and J ends were trimmed by 5 bases and 3 bases, with 10 bases remaining between them. Germline V lookup: CDR1 SEHNR, CDR2 FQNEAQ (reference sequence). CDR3 sequence (DNA): TGTGCCAGCAGCGCACTCGGGGCTAATGAAAAACTGTTTTTT. It specifies CASSALGANEKLFF. The variable domain in full, completed from reference TRBV7-9 and TRBJ1-4, reads DTGVSQNPRHKITKRGQNVTFRCDPISEHNRLYWYRQTLGQGPEFLTYFQNEAQLEKSRLLSDRFSAERPKGSFSTLEIQRTEQGDSAMYLCASSALGANEKLFFGSGTQLSVL.

The chain carries TRBV6-5 and TRBJ2-5; D might be TRBD2 (5 bases). CDR1 is MNHEY, CDR2 SVGAGI, per germline. This CDR3 contains 15 residues. Trimming removed 2 bases from V and 6 bases from J, with 16 bases in between. DNA of the CDR3: TGTGCCAGCAGTTACGGATACGGGGTTGGGAAGACCCAGTACTTC. This codes for CASSYGYGVGKTQYF.

This chain joins TRBV25-1 and TRBJ2-5; possibly TRBD2 for D (5 bases). The CDR3 sequence is 15 residues long. Trimming shortened V by 2 bases and J by 5 bases, and 15 bases separated the two germline ends. CDR1 is MGHDK, CDR2 SYGVNS, per germline. CDR3 coding DNA: TGTGCCAGCAGTGAACCAGGACTGGCTGCGGAGACCCAGTACTTC. Translated: CASSEPGLAAETQYF.

This chain joins TRBV30 and TRBJ2-3; 10 bases agree with TRBD2. In germline, CDR1 is GTSNPN, CDR2 SVGIG (reference sequence). CDR3 length: 14 residues. V lost 4 bases to trimming and J lost 4 bases; unmatched junction nucleotides: 5. The CDR3 nucleotides read TGTGCCTGGACGGTAGCGGGGGGCTCAGATACGCAGTATTTT. Its translation is CAWTVAGGSDTQYF.

This chain links TRBV5-4 with TRBJ2-7; a possible D gene is TRBD1 (6 bases). CDR3 length equals 15 residues. CDR1 is SGHNT and CDR2 is YYREEE in the germline V gene (reference sequence). Trimming pared 2 bases from V and 3 bases from J, leaving 15 bases between. For the CDR3, the DNA is TGTGCCAGCAGCTTCCCAGGGGTCAGGGGCTACGAGCAGTACTTC. Translation gives CASSFPGVRGYEQYF.

The rearrangement joins TRBV30 to TRBJ1-4, with 8 bases lining up with TRBD1. V was clipped by 1 base and J by 5 bases; unmatched bases: 6. The CDR3 has 15 residues. Germline assignment: CDR1 GTSNPN and CDR2 SVGIG (reference sequence). The CDR3 spells CAWSGWGQANEKLFF. For the CDR3, the DNA is TGTGCCTGGAGTGGGTGGGGACAGGCAAATGAAAAACTGTTTTTT.

This chain joins TRBV7-6 and TRBJ2-7, with 8 nucleotides matching TRBD2. The CDR3 runs 15 residues. Trimming removed 0 bases from V and 6 bases from J; junction bases left unmatched: 7. The V gene's germline CDR1 is SGHVS and CDR2 FNYEAQ. The CDR3 region is CASSLASSGGTEQYF. Here the CDR3 DNA reads TGTGCCAGCAGCTTAGCGTCGAGCGGGGGTACCGAGCAGTACTTC.

The chain has TRBV28 and TRBJ2-7; 9 bases line up with TRBD2. CDR1 is MDHEN and CDR2 is SYDVKM in the germline V gene. J was trimmed by 4 bases and V by 4 bases; bases with no gene match: 5. The CDR3 length is 14 residues. The CDR3 nucleotides read TGTGCCAGCAGTTACGTCGCGGGGGGGTACGAGCAGTACTTC. Its translation is CASSYVAGGYEQYF.

The table lists this clone with many counts. The chain links TRBV6-5 to TRBJ2-1, with 9 positions matching TRBD1. J lost 8 bases, V lost 2 bases, and 7 bases had no gene match. This CDR3 has 15 residues. Germline V gene data show CDR1 as MNHEY and CDR2 as SVGAGI. The CDR3, as DNA: TGTGCCAGCAGTTACAGGCGGACAGGGGAACATGAGCAGTTCTTC. Translated: CASSYRRTGEHEQFF.

The chain joins TRBV4-2 to TRBJ2-7; 11 positions match TRBD2. Germline V gives CDR1 LGHNA, CDR2 YNFKEQ. With V trimmed by 4 bases and J by 3 bases, 2 bases remained unmatched. The CDR3 length is 14 residues. CDR3 sequence: CASSPGTSGYEQYF. DNA for the CDR3: TGTGCCAGCAGCCCCGGGACTAGCGGCTACGAGCAGTACTTC.

This clone appeared a single time. The rearrangement uses TRBV3-1 (or the pseudogene TRBV3-2) and TRBJ2-2; no firm D call. This CDR3 comprises 13 residues. V was shortened by 1 base and J by 8 bases, with 8 bases between the two germline ends. Germline CDR1 LGHDT, CDR2 YNNKEL (reference sequence). The CDR3 bases are TGTGCCAGCAGCCAAGTCCCGGTGGGGGAGCTGTTTTTT. Amino acids: CASSQVPVGELFF.

J is TRBJ2-7 and V is TRBV7-9, with D possibly matching TRBD2 (5 bases). CDR3 length: 13 residues. In germline, CDR1 is SEHNR, CDR2 FQNEAQ (reference sequence). The V gene lost 5 bases and the J gene lost 4 bases, with 12 bases spanning the gap. DNA of the CDR3: TGTGCCAGCAGCCGGACTTCGAGTTACGAGCAGTACTTC. Its protein is CASSRTSSYEQYF.

The V gene is TRBV11-3, the J gene TRBJ2-7; D is ambiguous. Trimming pared 5 bases from V and 0 bases from J, leaving 11 bases between. This CDR3 region has 14 residues. The germline V gene encodes CDR1 SGHNT and CDR2 YENEEA. The CDR3 sequence is CASSKRVPSYEQYF. The DNA for the CDR3 is TGTGCCAGCAGCAAACGGGTCCCCTCCTACGAGCAGTACTTC. The full variable domain, in which reference TRBV11-3 and TRBJ2-7 provide the parts outside the CDR3, is EAGVVQSPRYKIIEKKQPVAFWCNPISGHNTLYWYLQNLGQGPELLIRYENEEAVDDSQLPKDRFSAERLKGVDSTLKIQPAELGDSAVYLCASSKRVPSYEQYFGPGTRLTVT.

The V and J genes are TRBV30 and TRBJ1-3; a possible D gene is TRBD1 (5 bases). The germline CDR1 and CDR2 sequences are GTSNPN and SVGIG (reference sequence). The V gene lost 1 base and the J gene lost 4 bases, with 8 bases spanning the gap. The CDR3 sequence is 13 residues long. The CDR3 DNA reads TGTGCCTGGAGTGAGGGGTCAGGAAACACCATATATTTT. The encoded protein is CAWSEGSGNTIYF.

The chain links TRBV30 to TRBJ2-1; 10 bases align to TRBD1. This CDR3 has 14 residues. The V segment lost 0 bases and the J segment 7 bases; nucleotides outside the gene matches: 3. In germline, CDR1 is GTSNPN, CDR2 SVGIG (reference sequence). The DNA of the CDR3 is TGTGCCTGGAGTGTGGGGACAGGGGAAAATGAGCAGTTCTTC. It is translated as CAWSVGTGENEQFF.

The chain couples TRBV28 to TRBJ1-1; a possible D gene is TRBD1 (5 bases). Germline CDR1 MDHEN, CDR2 SYDVKM. CDR3 length equals 12 residues. V was pared by 6 bases and J by 8 bases, with 13 bases between. The DNA for the CDR3 is TGTGCCAGCAGCCTCGCCCGGGGGGAAGCTTTCTTT. This encodes CASSLARGEAFF.

This clone has just a few counts. Written as DNA, the CDR3 is TGTGCCAGCAGCCAAGAAGAGGGCCGACGGAATGAGCAGTTCTTC. Translating gives CASSQEEGRRNEQFF. V usage is TRBV14 and J usage is TRBJ2-1, with D perhaps TRBD2 (5 bases). This CDR3 is 15 amino acids long. Germline CDR1 SGHDN, CDR2 FVKESK. Between the trimmed V and J ends, which lost 0 bases and 7 bases, there was a span of 13 bases.

The V call is TRBV19, the J call TRBJ2-2; 7 bases are a match to TRBD2. The length of the CDR3 is 16 residues. The germline gives CDR1 LNHDA, CDR2 SQIVND (reference sequence). Trimming at V came to 8 bases and at J to 0 bases, leaving 9 bases not matched to a gene. CDR3 loop: CASWGRALTNTGELFF. The DNA of the CDR3 is TGTGCCAGTTGGGGGAGGGCCTTAACGAACACCGGGGAGCTGTTTTTT.

The chain joins TRBV14 to TRBJ2-5, with 7 bases aligning to TRBD2. The CDR3 totals 15 residues. Per germline, CDR1 SGHDN and CDR2 FVKESK. V dropped 5 bases and J dropped 4; count of bases not matched to a gene: 10. In nucleotides, the CDR3 is TGTGCCAGCAGCTGGGGGGAGGGGCCCCCAGAGACCCAGTACTTC. This sequence encodes CASSWGEGPPETQYF. The variable domain in full, completed from reference TRBV14 and TRBJ2-5, reads EAGVTQFPSHSVIEKGQTVTLRCDPISGHDNLYWYRRVMGKEIKFLLHFVKESKQDESGMPNNRFLAERTGGTYSTLKVQPAELEDSGVYFCASSWGEGPPETQYFGPGTRLLVL.

The rearrangement links TRBV5-8 to TRBJ1-5, with 10 positions matching TRBD1. Trimming took 4 bases from V and 2 from J; bases not matched to a gene: 9. The CDR3 loop spans 17 amino acids. Germline loops: CDR1 SGHTS, CDR2 YDEGEE. DNA of the CDR3: TGTGCCAGCAGCCTACGACAGGGGGCCGGGGGCAATCAGCCCCAGCATTTT. As protein: CASSLRQGAGGNQPQHF.

The chain links TRBV28 to TRBJ1-5, with TRBD1 matching 9 bases. With V trimmed by 6 bases and J by 5 bases, 11 bases remained unmatched. The germline gives CDR1 MDHEN, CDR2 SYDVKM. This CDR3 has 16 residues. The CDR3 spells CASRPPEGQGYQPQHF. CDR3 nucleotide sequence: TGTGCCAGCAGACCCCCCGAGGGACAGGGCTATCAGCCCCAGCATTTT.

This clone showed up just once. The rearrangement uses TRBV6-2 or TRBV6-3 and TRBJ1-1; D remains unclear. This CDR3 has 13 amino acids. Trimming removed 2 bases at V and 11 bases at J, with 15 bases between. CDR1 is MNHEY and CDR2 is SVGEGT in the germline V gene. As DNA, the CDR3 is TGTGCCAGCAGTTACGATGGTTTCGTAGAGGCTTTCTTT. Translating gives CASSYDGFVEAFF.

The V and J genes are TRBV9 and TRBJ1-4; D may be TRBD1 (5 bases). Looked up from germline, CDR1 is SGDLS and CDR2 is YYNGEE. The CDR3 covers 15 residues. With 1 base removed from V and 1 base from J, the gap between germline ends came to 8 bases. CDR3 bases: TGTGCCAGCAGCGTATTCGGGGGAACTAATGAAAAACTGTTTTTT. As protein: CASSVFGGTNEKLFF.

J is TRBJ1-5 and V is TRBV29-1; no firm D call. Germline assignment: CDR1 SQVTM and CDR2 ANQGSEA. This CDR3 is 14 amino acids long. V dropped 4 bases and J dropped 6 bases, with 16 bases sitting between them. The chain's CDR3 is CSVATTGRSQPQHF. CDR3 in DNA: TGCAGCGTTGCAACGACGGGGAGAAGTCAGCCCCAGCATTTT.

The genes are TRBV5-8 and TRBJ1-6; D gene ambiguous. Germline V CDR1 and CDR2: SGHTS, YDEGEE. The CDR3 has 16 residues. V dropped 1 base and J dropped 0 bases, with 8 bases sitting between them. The CDR3 DNA follows: TGTGCCAGCAGCTTGACTAGAATCTCCTATAATTCACCCCTCCACTTT. Protein sequence: CASSLTRISYNSPLHF.

J is TRBJ2-3 and V is TRBV9, with 7 bases lining up with TRBD2. V shed 3 bases and J 1 base; nucleotides not matched to a gene: 2. The CDR3 extends over 14 amino acids. Germline V lookup: CDR1 SGDLS, CDR2 YYNGEE. The chain's CDR3 is CASSAAGGTDTQYF. CDR3 nucleotide sequence: TGTGCCAGCAGCGCCGCGGGGGGCACAGATACGCAGTATTTT.

This clone appeared a single time. The rearrangement uses TRBV30 and TRBJ1-1; 7 positions agree with TRBD1. There are 12 residues in the CDR3. Unmatched junction bases numbered 9, after V lost 3 bases and J lost 11 bases. CDR1 is GTSNPN, CDR2 SVGIG, per germline (reference sequence). In DNA form, the CDR3 reads TGTGCCTGGAGCTCTCTAGGGGGCGAGGCTTTCTTT. It encodes CAWSSLGGEAFF.

The genes are TRBV2 and TRBJ2-1; 10 bases are a match to TRBD1. This CDR3 contains 13 residues. CDR1 and CDR2 (germline): SNHLY, FYNNEI. V was clipped by 11 bases and J by 7 bases; unmatched bases: 8. The CDR3 is CAQGQGRMNEQFF. The CDR3 DNA follows: TGTGCCCAGGGACAGGGGAGGATGAATGAGCAGTTCTTC.

This rearrangement joins TRBV3-1 (or the pseudogene TRBV3-2) to TRBJ1-6, with 9 nucleotides matching TRBD1. There are 15 residues in the CDR3. The V gene's germline CDR1 is LGHDT and CDR2 YNNKEL (reference sequence). The V segment lost 3 bases and the J segment 8 bases; nucleotides outside the gene matches: 5. For the CDR3, the DNA is TGTGCCAGCAGCCAGCGGCGGACAGGGGATTCACCCCTCCACTTT. Protein product: CASSQRRTGDSPLHF.

With respect to this clone: At the DNA level, this CDR3 is encoded by other sequences in the same sample as well. CDR3 DNA: TGTGCCTGGAGTCCCAGGGGGAATCAGCCCCAGCATTTT. Translating it yields CAWSPRGNQPQHF. V and J are TRBV30 and TRBJ1-5; 7 nucleotides line up with TRBD1. V was clipped by 2 bases and J by 4 bases; unmatched bases: 2. CDR3 length: 13 residues. Germline V lookup: CDR1 GTSNPN, CDR2 SVGIG (reference sequence).